Listed below are T cell receptor beta chains from one sample, sequenced in a study of cytomegalovirus exposure and HLA in healthy donors. The assay was immunoSEQ multiplex PCR, and TCRdb's table has in-frame clones only and misses some. The sample contains some 130,000 clones, roughly 80% of which appear only once. Material: PBMCs. The receptor set was obtained from a female donor in good health and CMV-seronegative. CDR3s include the opening cysteine and the closing phenylalanine or tryptophan. Each record gives: V gene, D gene, J gene, clone size, CDR3 protein, CDR3 DNA. D genes are given only for firm matches. Clone size appears in some rows only: once, few, many, or a class for an expanded clone.

TRBV4-1	TRBD2	TRBJ2-6	NA	CASSLIGLAGAGANVLTF	TGCGCCAGCAGCCTAATAGGACTAGCGGGAGCCGGGGCCAACGTCCTGACTTTC
TRBV7-3	NA	TRBJ2-7	NA	CASSGVKAVYEQYF	TGTGCCAGCAGCGGCGTGAAGGCGGTATACGAGCAGTACTTC
TRBV5-4	NA	TRBJ2-5	NA	CASSPKTSQETQYF	TGTGCCAGCAGTCCCAAGACTAGCCAAGAGACCCAGTACTTC
TRBV5-1	NA	TRBJ2-5	few	CASSLDRAKETQYF	TGCGCCAGCAGCTTGGACAGGGCAAAAGAGACCCAGTACTTC
TRBV27	TRBD1	TRBJ1-6	NA	CASSGVGTGPSPLHF	TGTGCCAGCAGTGGAGTTGGGACAGGGCCTTCACCCCTCCACTTT
TRBV21-1	NA	TRBJ2-5	few	CASSSRDREQETQYF	TGTGCCAGCAGCTCGCGGGACAGGGAACAAGAGACCCAGTACTTC
TRBV5-1	TRBD2	TRBJ2-5	NA	CASRTREGRETQYF	TGCGCCAGCAGAACGCGGGAGGGGAGAGAGACCCAGTACTTC
TRBV7-9	TRBD2	TRBJ2-1	NA	CASSLRTRDEQFF	TGTGCCAGCAGCCTCCGGACTAGGGATGAGCAGTTCTTC
TRBV7-2	NA	TRBJ2-1	once	CASSLIPSAAHNEQFF	TGTGCCAGCAGCTTAATCCCTTCCGCGGCCCACAATGAGCAGTTCTTC
TRBV2	TRBD2	TRBJ2-5	NA	CASSEVAGVAQYF	TGTGCCAGCAGTGAGGTAGCGGGGGTGGCCCAGTACTTC
TRBV4-3	TRBD2	TRBJ2-1	NA	CASSQSELAGGNEQFF	TGCGCCAGCAGCCAATCTGAACTAGCGGGAGGCAATGAGCAGTTCTTC
TRBV20-1	TRBD1	TRBJ1-2	NA	CSARDSYGYTF	TGCAGTGCCAGGGACAGCTATGGCTACACCTTC
TRBV21-1	NA	TRBJ2-7	NA	CASSTALAGEQYF	TGTGCCAGCAGCACCGCCCTAGCGGGTGAGCAGTACTTC
TRBV7-2	NA	TRBJ1-5	NA	CASSLGGPNQPQHF	TGTGCCAGCAGCTTAGGGGGGCCCAATCAGCCCCAGCATTTT
TRBV4-2	TRBD1	TRBJ1-6	NA	CASSRGTGGDSPLHF	TGTGCCAGCAGCCGAGGGACAGGGGGGGATTCACCCCTCCACTTT
TRBV27	TRBD2	TRBJ2-7	NA	CASSEGAWGGYEQYF	TGTGCCAGCAGTGAGGGCGCCTGGGGGGGCTACGAGCAGTACTTC
TRBV11-1	NA	TRBJ2-1	few	CASSLDLWRGSSYNEQFF	TGTGCCAGCAGCTTAGATTTGTGGCGGGGAAGCTCCTACAATGAGCAGTTCTTC
TRBV5-5	TRBD1	TRBJ2-6	NA	CASSLQGVRSGANVLTF	TGTGCCAGCAGCTTACAGGGGGTCCGCTCTGGGGCCAACGTCCTGACTTTC
TRBV28	NA	TRBJ1-3	NA	CASSSQGNTIYF	TGTGCCAGCAGTTCACAAGGAAACACCATATATTTT
TRBV4-3	NA	TRBJ1-2	NA	CASSQETHPSSYGYTF	TGCGCCAGCAGCCAAGAGACTCACCCATCCTCCTATGGCTACACCTTC
TRBV13	NA	TRBJ1-2	NA	CASSFRQADYGYTF	TGTGCCAGCAGCTTTAGACAGGCGGACTATGGCTACACCTTC
TRBV7-3	NA	TRBJ2-1	NA	CASSLNSMRERFF	TGTGCCAGCAGCTTAAATAGTATGAGGGAGAGGTTCTTC